Following are 7 T cell receptor beta chains from one sample sequenced in a study of post-analysis software for immune sequencing data. Study results and caveats: About five TRBV segments were more frequent in patients than controls; TRBV5-6, TRBV5-1 and TRBV20-1 belonged to this group.

These receptors lack a known antigen. Sequencing libraries made from TCR beta cDNA carried unique molecular identifiers. Each CDR3 protein gets one entry after TCRdb re-called the PCR reads with MiXCR. The table includes about 770,000 distinct CDR3 sequences, more than 45% detected once. Sequenced input: blood. Every receptor here comes from a girl aged 10-17 years with multiple sclerosis.

J is TRBJ2-3 and V is TRBV24-1; D perhaps matches TRBD1 (5 bases). The CDR3 is made up of 15 amino acids. Per germline, CDR1 KGHDR and CDR2 SFDVKD. V dropped 3 bases and J dropped 6 bases, with 15 bases sitting between them. In DNA form, the CDR3 reads TGTGCCACCAGTGATCCGCAGGGTAGATTGGATACGCAGTATTTT. This translates into CATSDPQGRLDTQYF.

V is TRBV20-1 and J is TRBJ2-5, with TRBD1 matching 8 bases. The length of the CDR3 is 9 residues. Germline values: CDR1 DFQATT, CDR2 SNEGSKA (reference sequence). The ends lost 6 bases at V and 13 bases at J; junction bases unmatched: 4. CDR3 in DNA: TGCAGTGCCAGGGGGCTGGGGTACTTC. Its protein is CSARGLGYF.

This clonotype was seen a few times. Germline is not matched at one junction end, which may reflect a read error. The rearrangement links TRBV6-5 to TRBJ2-1; TRBD2 might be the D (6 bases). This CDR3 is built from 14 residues. CDR1 is MNHEY, CDR2 SVGAGI, per germline. This CDR3 is CATSPGSSYNEQFF. The DNA of the CDR3 is TGTGCCACCAGTCCCGGGAGCTCCTACAATGAGCAGTTCTTC.

This clonotype was detected a few times. This sequence joins TRBV6-5 and TRBJ1-2, with D maybe TRBD1 (5 bases). Looked up from germline, CDR1 is MNHEY and CDR2 is SVGAGI. The V end lost 7 bases, the J end lost 4 bases, and 13 bases lay between the germline ends. The CDR3 loop spans 13 amino acids. In nucleotides, the CDR3 is TGTGCCAGCACCCAGGGACTCCTCTATGGCTACACCTTC. This translates into CASTQGLLYGYTF.

CDR3 residues: CASSRDRGNSPLHF. The CDR3 DNA follows: TGTGCCAGCAGTCGCGACAGGGGGAATTCACCCCTCCACTTT. The chain carries TRBV12-3 or TRBV12-4 and TRBJ1-6; 9 bases match TRBD1. After removal of 5 bases from V and 7 bases from J, the junction contained 3 bases not matched to a gene. The length of the CDR3 is 14 residues.

CDR3 loop: CASSYTEGTYQETQYF. CDR3 coding DNA: TGTGCCAGCAGTTACACAGAAGGGACGTACCAAGAGACCCAGTACTTC. V and J are TRBV6-5 and TRBJ2-5, with D perhaps matching TRBD1 or TRBD2 (5 bases each). V shed 2 bases and J shed 0 bases, with 13 bases lying between them. CDR3 size: 16 residues. CDR1 and CDR2 (germline): MNHEY, SVGAGI.

V usage is TRBV12-3 or TRBV12-4 and J usage is TRBJ1-2; 11 bases agree with TRBD1. The CDR3 totals 18 residues. Trimming cost V 6 bases and J 5 bases; bases outside gene matches: 17. The CDR3 protein is CASSPTLDRGRFRYGYTF. In DNA form, the CDR3 reads TGTGCCAGCAGCCCGACCCTGGACAGGGGGCGTTTCAGATATGGCTACACCTTC.